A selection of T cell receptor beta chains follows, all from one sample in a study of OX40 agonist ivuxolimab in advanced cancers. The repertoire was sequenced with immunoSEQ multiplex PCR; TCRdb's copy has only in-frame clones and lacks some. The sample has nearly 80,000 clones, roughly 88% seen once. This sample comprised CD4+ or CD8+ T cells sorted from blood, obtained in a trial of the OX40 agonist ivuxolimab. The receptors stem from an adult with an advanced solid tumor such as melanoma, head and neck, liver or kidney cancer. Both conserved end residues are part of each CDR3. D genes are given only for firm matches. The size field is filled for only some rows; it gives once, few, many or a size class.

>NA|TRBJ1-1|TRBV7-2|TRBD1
CASSWAPGGVTEAFF
TGTGCCAGCAGCTGGGCGCCAGGGGGGGTCACTGAAGCTTTCTTT
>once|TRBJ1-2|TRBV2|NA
CASSEDGGLGYGYTF
TGTGCCAGCAGTGAAGACGGGGGCCTGGGCTATGGCTACACCTTC
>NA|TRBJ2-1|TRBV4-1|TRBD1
CASSQVGQKANEQFF
TGCGCCAGCAGCCAAGTGGGACAGAAAGCGAATGAGCAGTTCTTC
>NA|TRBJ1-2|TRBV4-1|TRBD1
CASSQNRNSRQGPANYGYTF
TGCGCCAGCAGCCAAAATCGTAATTCCCGACAGGGCCCAGCTAACTATGGCTACACCTTC
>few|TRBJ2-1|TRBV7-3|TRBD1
CASSLGQGHNEQFF
TGTGCCAGCAGCTTAGGACAGGGGCATAATGAGCAGTTCTTC
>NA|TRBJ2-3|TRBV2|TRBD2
CASRRLAGASVADTQYF
TGTGCCAGCAGAAGACTAGCGGGGGCGTCTGTTGCAGATACGCAGTATTTT
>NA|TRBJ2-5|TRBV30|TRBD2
CARGRRGITETQYF
TGTGCCCGGGGAAGGCGGGGGATCACGGAGACCCAGTACTTC
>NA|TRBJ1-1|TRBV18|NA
CASSPSRQLQNTEAFF
TGTGCCAGCTCACCATCCCGACAGCTCCAGAACACTGAAGCTTTCTTT
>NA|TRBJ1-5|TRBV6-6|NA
CASSPQWVGNQPQHF
TGTGCCAGCAGTCCACAGTGGGTAGGGAATCAGCCCCAGCATTTT
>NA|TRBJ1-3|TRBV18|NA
CASSPQSSGNTIYF
TGTGCCAGCTCCCCACAGAGCTCTGGAAACACCATATATTTT
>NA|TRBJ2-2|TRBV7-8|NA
CASSLRGTDTGELFF
TGTGCCAGCAGCTTACGGGGGACTGACACCGGGGAGCTGTTTTTT
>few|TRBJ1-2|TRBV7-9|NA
CASTPSGVNYGYTF
TGTGCCAGCACCCCGTCGGGGGTTAACTATGGCTACACCTTC
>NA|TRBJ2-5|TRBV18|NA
CASSQAGRQETQYF
TGTGCCAGCTCACAGGCAGGGCGACAAGAGACCCAGTACTTC
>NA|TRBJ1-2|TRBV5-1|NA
CASSLARADYGYTF
TGCGCCAGCAGCTTGGCCCGGGCAGACTATGGCTACACCTTC
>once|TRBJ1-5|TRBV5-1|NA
CASSSGGGNQPQHF
TGCGCCAGCAGTAGCGGCGGGGGCAATCAGCCCCAGCATTTT
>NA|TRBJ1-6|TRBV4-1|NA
CASSQERAGSPLHF
TGCGCCAGCAGCCAAGAGAGAGCGGGCTCACCCCTCCACTTT
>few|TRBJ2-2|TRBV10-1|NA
CASCPGSAGELFF
TGCGCCAGCTGTCCAGGGTCGGCCGGGGAGCTGTTTTTT
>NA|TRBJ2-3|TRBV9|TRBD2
CASSVGTSGSTDTQYF
TGTGCCAGCAGCGTAGGAACTAGCGGGTCCACAGATACGCAGTATTTT
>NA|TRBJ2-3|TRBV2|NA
CASRGPVSTDTQYF
TGTGCCAGCAGGGGCCCAGTTAGCACAGATACGCAGTATTTT
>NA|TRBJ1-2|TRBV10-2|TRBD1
CASRGQGADYGYTF
TGCGCCAGCAGAGGACAGGGGGCGGACTATGGCTACACCTTC
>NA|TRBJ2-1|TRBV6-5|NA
CASSYSNTEFF
TGTGCCAGCAGTTACTCGAACACCGAGTTCTTC
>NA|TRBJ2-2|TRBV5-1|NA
CASSLDSTGELFF
TGCGCCAGCAGCTTGGACAGCACCGGGGAGCTGTTTTTT
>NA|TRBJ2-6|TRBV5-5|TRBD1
CASSLTTGEVSGANVLTF
TGTGCCAGCAGCTTGACGACAGGGGAAGTCTCTGGGGCCAACGTCCTGACTTTC
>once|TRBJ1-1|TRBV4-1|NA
CASRDLENTEAFF
TGCGCCAGCAGGGACTTGGAGAACACTGAAGCTTTCTTT
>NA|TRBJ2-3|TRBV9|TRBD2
CASSLWVGLAVPDTQYF
TGTGCCAGCAGCCTCTGGGTGGGACTAGCGGTTCCAGATACGCAGTATTTT
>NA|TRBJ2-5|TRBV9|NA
CASSRVGGLQGVETQYF
TGTGCCAGCAGCCGGGTGGGCGGCTTACAAGGGGTGGAGACCCAGTACTTC
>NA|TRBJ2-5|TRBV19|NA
CASSTSHIETQYF
TGTGCCAGTAGTACGTCTCATATTGAGACCCAGTACTTC
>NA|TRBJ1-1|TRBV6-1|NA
CASSDRGDSSAFF
TGTGCCAGCAGTGACAGAGGGGATAGTAGCGCTTTCTTT
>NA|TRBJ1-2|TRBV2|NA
CASSSAGTPGRGYTF
TGTGCCAGCAGTTCGGCGGGGACCCCCGGACGTGGCTACACCTTC
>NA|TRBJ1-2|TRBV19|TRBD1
CASSISGGLYGYTF
TGTGCCAGTAGTATTTCAGGGGGTTTATATGGCTACACCTTC
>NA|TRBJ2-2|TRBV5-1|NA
CASAEGIDTGELFF
TGCGCCAGCGCGGAGGGAATCGACACCGGGGAGCTGTTTTTT
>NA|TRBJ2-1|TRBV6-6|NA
CASTLDGAGDSNEQFF
TGTGCCAGCACTCTGGACGGGGCAGGGGATTCGAATGAGCAGTTCTTC
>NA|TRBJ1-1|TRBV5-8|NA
CASCRGDRPNTEAFF
TGTGCCAGCTGCCGCGGCGACAGGCCGAACACTGAAGCTTTCTTT
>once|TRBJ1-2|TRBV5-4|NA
CASSLVGQNYGYTF
TGTGCCAGCAGCTTGGTTGGCCAGAACTATGGCTACACCTTC
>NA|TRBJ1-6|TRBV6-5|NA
CASSPTGLGNSPLHF
TGTGCCAGCAGTCCGACCGGGTTAGGAAATTCACCCCTCCACTTT
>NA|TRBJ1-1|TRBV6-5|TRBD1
CARETTGGSQAFF
TGTGCCAGGGAGACTACAGGGGGGAGTCAAGCTTTCTTT
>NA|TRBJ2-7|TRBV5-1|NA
CASSPDNSYEQYF
TGCGCCAGCAGCCCAGATAACTCCTACGAGCAGTACTTC
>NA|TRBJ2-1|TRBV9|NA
CASSVFRPPGEQFF
TGTGCCAGCAGCGTTTTCCGCCCTCCAGGCGAGCAGTTCTTC
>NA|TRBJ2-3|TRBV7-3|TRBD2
CASSLGSGGDTQYF
TGTGCCAGCAGCTTAGGTAGCGGGGGGGATACGCAGTATTTT
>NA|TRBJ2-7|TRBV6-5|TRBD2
CAGSGGFDEQYF
TGTGCCGGCAGCGGGGGCTTCGACGAGCAGTACTTC
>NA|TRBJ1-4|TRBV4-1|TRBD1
CASSLTGSEKLFF
TGCGCCAGCAGCCTGACAGGGAGTGAAAAACTGTTTTTT
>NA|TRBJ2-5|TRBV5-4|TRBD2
CASSVSSGKETQYF
TGTGCCAGCAGCGTTTCTAGCGGTAAAGAGACCCAGTACTTC
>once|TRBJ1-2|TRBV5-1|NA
CASSPRGSSLTGINYGYTF
TGCGCCAGCAGCCCACGGGGCAGCAGCTTGACGGGGATTAACTATGGCTACACCTTC
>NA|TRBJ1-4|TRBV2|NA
CASSPRQSNEKLFF
TGTGCCAGCAGTCCTAGACAGTCTAATGAAAAACTGTTTTTT
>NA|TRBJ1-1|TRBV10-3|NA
CAISSRDPNTEAFF
TGTGCCATCAGCTCCCGGGACCCGAACACTGAAGCTTTCTTT
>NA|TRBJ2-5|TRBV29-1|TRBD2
CSVDPGGLAGTETQYF
TGCAGCGTCGACCCCGGGGGACTAGCGGGGACGGAGACCCAGTACTTC
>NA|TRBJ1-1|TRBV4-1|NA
CASSPHRQSEAFF
TGCGCCAGCAGCCCCCACAGGCAGTCTGAAGCTTTCTTT
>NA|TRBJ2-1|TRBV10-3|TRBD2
CAISESDLRGIGGNEQFF
TGTGCCATCAGTGAGTCGGACCTGCGGGGGATCGGAGGGAATGAGCAGTTCTTC
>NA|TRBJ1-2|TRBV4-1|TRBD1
CASSKPDREDSGYTF
TGCGCCAGCAGCAAACCGGACAGGGAAGATAGTGGCTACACCTTC
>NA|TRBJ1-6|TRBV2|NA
CASSEDRDSYNSPLHF
TGTGCCAGCAGTGAAGACAGGGACTCCTATAATTCACCCCTCCACTTT
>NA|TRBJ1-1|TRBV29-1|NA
CSATAGGLHTEAFF
TGCAGCGCCACCGCCGGGGGACTCCACACTGAAGCTTTCTTT
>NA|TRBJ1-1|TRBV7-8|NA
CASSWGNAAGMAEAFF
TGTGCCAGCAGCTGGGGGAATGCCGCCGGGATGGCTGAAGCTTTCTTT
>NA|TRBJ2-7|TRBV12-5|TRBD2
CASGLAFSGGAYEQYF
TGTGCTAGTGGTTTGGCCTTTAGCGGGGGGGCCTACGAGCAGTACTTC
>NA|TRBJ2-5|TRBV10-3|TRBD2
CAISERGGRETQYF
TGTGCCATCAGTGAGCGGGGGGGTCGGGAGACCCAGTACTTC
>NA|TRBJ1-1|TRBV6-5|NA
CASLTGLSTEAFF
TGTGCCAGCTTGACCGGTCTAAGCACTGAAGCTTTCTTT
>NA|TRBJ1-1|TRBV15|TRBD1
CATSRPGGQDTEAFF
TGTGCCACCAGCAGACCAGGGGGCCAAGACACTGAAGCTTTCTTT
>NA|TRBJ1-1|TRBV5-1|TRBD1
CASTTRQGRTEAFF
TGCGCCAGCACCACTCGACAGGGACGCACTGAAGCTTTCTTT